This T cell receptor beta chain appears in the sequencing data of a study of cytomegalovirus exposure and HLA in healthy donors. Study-level findings and limits: As a later analysis revealed, the rate of TCR association differed by HLA locus, with DRB1 most and HLA-C fewest.

With regard to this clone: The target antigen is unknown.

13 Jbeta primers and 60 Vbeta primers were used for the PCR. TCRdb's copy holds only in-frame clones and misses some; the assay was immunoSEQ multiplex PCR. This table holds 250,000 to 350,000 clones, roughly 89% found once. Germline-derived CDR1 and CDR2 are SGHTS and YDEGEE. V shed 4 bases and J shed 0 bases, with 11 bases lying between them. This CDR3 has 15 amino acids. The chain is built from TRBV5-8 and TRBJ1-5, with a possible D match to TRBD1 (6 bases). What was sequenced was PBMCs. The origin of this receptor is a man aged 40-55 years in good health and CMV-seropositive. CDR3 loop: CASSPGQTSNQPQHF. CDR3 nucleotides: TGTGCCAGCAGCCCCGGACAGACTAGCAATCAGCCCCAGCATTTT.